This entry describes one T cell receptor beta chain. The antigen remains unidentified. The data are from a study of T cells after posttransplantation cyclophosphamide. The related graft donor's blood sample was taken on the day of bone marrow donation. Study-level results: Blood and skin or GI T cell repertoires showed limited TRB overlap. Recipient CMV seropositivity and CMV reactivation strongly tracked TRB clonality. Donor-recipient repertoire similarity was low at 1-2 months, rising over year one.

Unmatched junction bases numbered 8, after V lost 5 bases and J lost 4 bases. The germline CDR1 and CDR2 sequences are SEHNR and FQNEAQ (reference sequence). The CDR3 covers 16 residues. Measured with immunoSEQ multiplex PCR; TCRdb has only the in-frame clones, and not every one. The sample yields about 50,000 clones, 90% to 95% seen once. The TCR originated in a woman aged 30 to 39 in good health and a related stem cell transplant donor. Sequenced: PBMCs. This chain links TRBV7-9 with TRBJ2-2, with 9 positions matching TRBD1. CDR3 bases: TGTGCCAGCAGCCCTGGGGACAGGGTGGGCACCGGGGAGCTGTTTTTT. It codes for CASSPGDRVGTGELFF. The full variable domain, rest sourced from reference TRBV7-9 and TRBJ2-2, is DTGVSQNPRHKITKRGQNVTFRCDPISEHNRLYWYRQTLGQGPEFLTYFQNEAQLEKSRLLSDRFSAERPKGSFSTLEIQRTEQGDSAMYLCASSPGDRVGTGELFFGEGSRLTVL.